The source of this T cell receptor beta chain is a study of breast tumors, draining lymph nodes, adjacent tissues. CDR1 and CDR2 (germline): LGHNA, YNFKEQ. The CDR3 loop spans 13 amino acids. Between the trimmed V and J ends, which lost 1 base and 6 bases, there was a span of 6 bases. This clonotype came up many times. Its specificity is unknown. Via MiXCR, TCRdb re-called the multiplex PCR reads, giving one row per CDR3 protein. The sample contains approximately 300,000 distinct CDR3 sequences, more than 30% of which appear only once. The lymph nodes were axillary draining lymph nodes from breast cancer patients. General study findings and limits: The data were judged consistent with most tumor T cells coming from lymph node and expanding in tumor. Tumor TCR diversity was below lymph nodes but above nontumor tissue. Luminal-like breast cancer showed significantly higher tumor–nontumor repertoire similarity than basal-like.

The material sequenced was axillary lymph node tissue. This TCR derives from a female donor with breast cancer. Some clones in this sample may be carry-over from other donors' samples. The V gene is TRBV4-2, the J gene TRBJ2-2; the D gene could be TRBD1 or TRBD2 (5 bases each). The CDR3 DNA sequence: TGTGCCAGCAGCCAAGTGGGGGCCGGGGAGCTGTTTTTT. Encoded protein: CASSQVGAGELFF.